This record looks at one TCR delta chain sequence and its context. Taking its sample share into account, this clone is large (0.1 to 1%). Its antigen remains unidentified. No per-base quality is available; no much larger clone lies one base away. Other DNA sequences in the same sample also yield this CDR3. The data were obtained in a study of fetal and pediatric gammadelta thymocytes (dated by TCRdb to 2021 to 2024). Describing the broader study: The bulk gammadelta thymocyte repertoires combined previously published and newly generated, unpublished data and were used to strengthen a single-cell study of gammadelta thymocyte development. The set of bulk gammadelta thymocyte repertoires included some ten subjects in total: 3 fetal thymus donors and 7 pediatric thymus donors. The bulk gammadelta thymocyte repertoires combined unpublished data with previously published data (refs 27,28). To increase subject numbers and strengthen the CDR3 publicity analysis, bulk TCR repertoire data were added. Study-wide findings and limitations: Compared with post-natal repertoires, fetal gammadelta thymocyte repertoires had previously been reported to be enriched for TRDV2, TRGV8 and TRGV9 usage, low N additions and public CDR3s.

For sequencing, an Illumina MiSeq was employed. The paper's data handling went like this. To analyze publicity, the Vgamma9Vdelta2 and nonVgamma9Vdelta2 bulk CDR3 files from each subject were merged so that every subject had one combined repertoire. CDR3 publicity was scored from 0 to 19 by checking each amino acid sequence across 9 single-cell datasets and 10 bulk repertoires, using base R and dplyr. TCRdb processed the public reads again with the CATT caller, after which rows with matching DNA were combined. These V and J calls are TCRdb output, not the study's own analysis. Counted in this sample were thousands of delta-chain clones; under 30% of them appeared once. Of the sample, 4% to 5% falls within the top ten clones. Its CDR3 holds 19 amino acids, cysteine through phenylalanine. Here the CDR3 DNA is all that survives: 57 bases in frame from base 1. From V the trimming removes 2 bases and from J it removes 0 bases, while the gene matches leave 16 bases of the junction unaccounted for. From a lookup of the germline V gene, CDR1 and CDR2 are TSESDYY and QEAYKQQN.

Thymocytes were stained with Zombie NIR viability dye plus antibodies to CD3 (UCHT1), TCRgammadelta (11F2), TCRVgamma9 (IMMU360) and TCRVdelta2 (IMMU389). TRD and TRG CDR3 repertoires were generated in bulk, separately, from sorted Vgamma9Vdelta2 and nonVgamma9Vdelta2 gammadelta thymocytes obtained from human fetal and pediatric thymuses. Pediatric thymus tissue was collected in Belgium from children having cardiac surgery. The ages of the pediatric thymus donors in the study ranged between about 1 and 11 years. Thymic cell suspensions from fetal and post-natal thymuses were prepared as previously described. NonVgamma9Vdelta2 thymocytes were sorted as CD3+ gammadeltaTCR+ cells that did not have the Vgamma9+Vdelta2+ phenotype. Cell sorting was done on a FACS Aria III cell sorter (BD Biosciences).

The sequence derives from a child who underwent cardiac surgery and was recorded as healthy. The chain is encoded by TRAV38-2/DV8 joined to TRDJ1, with TRDD3 matching 7 junction bases. Sequencing used non-Vgamma9Vdelta2 gamma-delta T cells from the thymus. The cell subset or site label of this sample denotes: CD3+gammadeltaTCR+ thymocytes not co-expressing Vgamma9 and Vdelta2. CDR3 region: CAYRSDLPLLGMYTDKLIF. The DNA sequence follows: TGTGCTTATAGGAGTGATCTCCCGTTACTGGGGATGTACACCGATAAACTCATCTTT.